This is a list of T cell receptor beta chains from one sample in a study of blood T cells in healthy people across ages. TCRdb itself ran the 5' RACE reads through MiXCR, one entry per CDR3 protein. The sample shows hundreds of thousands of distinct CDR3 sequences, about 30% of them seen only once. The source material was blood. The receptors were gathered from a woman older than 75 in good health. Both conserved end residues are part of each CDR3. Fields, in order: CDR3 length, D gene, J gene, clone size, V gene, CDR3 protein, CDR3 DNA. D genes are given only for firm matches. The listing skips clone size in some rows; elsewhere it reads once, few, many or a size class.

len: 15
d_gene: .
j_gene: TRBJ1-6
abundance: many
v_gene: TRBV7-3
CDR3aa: CASSLRAGVGSPLHF
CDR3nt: TGTGCCAGCAGCTTACGGGCAGGGGTTGGTTCACCCCTCCACTTT

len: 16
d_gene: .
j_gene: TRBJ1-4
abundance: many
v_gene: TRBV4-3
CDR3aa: CASSQGFGGVGEKLFF
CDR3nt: TGCGCCAGCAGCCAAGGCTTTGGGGGAGTTGGTGAAAAACTGTTTTTT

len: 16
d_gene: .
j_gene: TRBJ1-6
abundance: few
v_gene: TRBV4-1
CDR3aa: CASSPSPSSYNSPLHF
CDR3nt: TGCGCCAGCAGCCCCAGCCCCAGCTCCTATAATTCACCCCTCCACTTT

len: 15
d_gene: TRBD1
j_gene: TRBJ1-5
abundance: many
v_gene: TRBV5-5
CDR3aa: CASSPGGWDSQPQHF
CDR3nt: TGTGCCAGCTCCCCCGGGGGCTGGGACAGTCAGCCCCAGCATTTT

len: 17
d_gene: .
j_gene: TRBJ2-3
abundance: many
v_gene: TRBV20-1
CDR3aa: CSARDSRLPRRTDTQYF
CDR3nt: TGCAGTGCTAGAGATTCCCGACTTCCGCGGCGCACAGATACGCAGTATTTT

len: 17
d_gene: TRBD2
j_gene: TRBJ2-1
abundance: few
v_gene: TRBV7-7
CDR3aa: CASSQSIAGGTYNEQFF
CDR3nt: TGTGCTAGCAGCCAATCCATAGCGGGGGGCACCTACAATGAGCAGTTCTTC

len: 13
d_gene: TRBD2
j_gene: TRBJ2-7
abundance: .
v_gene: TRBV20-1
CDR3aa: CSAMTSATYEQYF
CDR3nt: TGCAGTGCCATGACTAGCGCTACCTACGAGCAGTACTTC

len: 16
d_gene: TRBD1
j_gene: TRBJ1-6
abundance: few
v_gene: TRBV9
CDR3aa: CASSVAPGGTDSPLHF
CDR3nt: TGTGCCAGCAGCGTAGCTCCAGGGGGGACAGATTCACCCCTCCACTTT

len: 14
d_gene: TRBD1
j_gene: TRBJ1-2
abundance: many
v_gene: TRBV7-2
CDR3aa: CASSPGTGGYGYTF
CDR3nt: TGTGCCAGCAGTCCCGGGACAGGGGGGTATGGCTACACCTTC

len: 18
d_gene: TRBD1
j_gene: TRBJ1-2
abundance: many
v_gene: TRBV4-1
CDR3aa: CASSHPPGTGVRGHGYTF
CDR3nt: TGCGCCAGCAGCCATCCACCCGGGACAGGGGTCCGGGGGCATGGCTACACCTTC

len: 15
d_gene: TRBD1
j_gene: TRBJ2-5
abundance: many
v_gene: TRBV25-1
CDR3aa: CASSDPRGLQETQYF
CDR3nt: TGTGCCAGCAGTGACCCCAGGGGGCTTCAAGAGACCCAGTACTTC

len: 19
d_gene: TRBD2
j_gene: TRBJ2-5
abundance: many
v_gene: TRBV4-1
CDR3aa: CASSQKLVAGGVDTETQYF
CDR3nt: TGCGCCAGCAGCCAAAAATTGGTAGCGGGGGGCGTCGATACGGAGACCCAGTACTTC

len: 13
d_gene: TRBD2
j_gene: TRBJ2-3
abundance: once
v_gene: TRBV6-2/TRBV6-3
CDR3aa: CASKTSGRWGQYF
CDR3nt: TGTGCCAGCAAGACTAGCGGGAGGTGGGGGCAGTATTTT

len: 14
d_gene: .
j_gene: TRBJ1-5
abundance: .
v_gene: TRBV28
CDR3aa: CASSPLLRAQPQHF
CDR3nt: TGTGCCAGCAGTCCCCTTCTGAGGGCACAGCCCCAGCATTTT

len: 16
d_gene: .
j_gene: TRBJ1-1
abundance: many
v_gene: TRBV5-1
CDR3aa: CASSPTGGRTNTEAFF
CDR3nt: TGCGCCAGCAGCCCAACCGGAGGGCGGACGAACACTGAAGCTTTCTTT

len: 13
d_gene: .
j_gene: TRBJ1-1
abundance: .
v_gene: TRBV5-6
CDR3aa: CASSLYSGVEAFF
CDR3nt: TGTGCCAGCAGCTTGTATTCCGGGGTTGAAGCTTTCTTT

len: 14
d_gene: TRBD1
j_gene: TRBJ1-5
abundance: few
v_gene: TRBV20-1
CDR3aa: CSAPKQGNGQPQHF
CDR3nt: TGCAGTGCCCCCAAACAGGGGAATGGTCAGCCCCAGCATTTT

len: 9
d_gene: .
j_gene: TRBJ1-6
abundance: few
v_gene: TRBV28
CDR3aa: CASSSPLHF
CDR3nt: TGTGCCAGCAGTTCACCCCTCCACTTT

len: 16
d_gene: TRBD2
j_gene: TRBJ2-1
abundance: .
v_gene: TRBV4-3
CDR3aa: CASSQGTSSGDNEQFF
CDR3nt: TGCGCCAGCAGCCAAGGAACGTCTAGCGGGGACAATGAGCAGTTCTTC

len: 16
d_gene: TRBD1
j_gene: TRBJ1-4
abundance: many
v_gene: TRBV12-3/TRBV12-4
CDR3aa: CASSLGRGLTNEKLFF
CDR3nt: TGTGCCAGCAGTTTAGGCAGGGGGCTAACTAATGAAAAACTGTTTTTT

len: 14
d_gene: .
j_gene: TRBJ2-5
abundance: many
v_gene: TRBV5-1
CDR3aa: CASTQQGIVETQYF
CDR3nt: TGCGCCAGCACTCAACAGGGAATCGTAGAGACCCAGTACTTC

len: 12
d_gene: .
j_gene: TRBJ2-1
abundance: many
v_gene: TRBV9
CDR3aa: CASSVAQREQFF
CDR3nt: TGTGCCAGCAGCGTAGCTCAACGGGAGCAGTTCTTC

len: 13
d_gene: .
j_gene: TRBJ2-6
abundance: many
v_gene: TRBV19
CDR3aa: CATSPGGANVLTF
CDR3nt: TGTGCCACGTCCCCGGGAGGGGCCAACGTCCTGACTTTC

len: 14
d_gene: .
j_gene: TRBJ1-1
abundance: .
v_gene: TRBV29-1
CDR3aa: CSVGVQGVNTEAFF
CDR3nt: TGCAGCGTTGGGGTACAGGGTGTGAACACTGAAGCTTTCTTT

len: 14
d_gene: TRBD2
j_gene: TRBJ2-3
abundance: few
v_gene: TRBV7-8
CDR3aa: CASSVRDGGGQQYF
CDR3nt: TGTGCCAGCAGCGTCCGGGACGGGGGGGGCCAGCAGTATTTT

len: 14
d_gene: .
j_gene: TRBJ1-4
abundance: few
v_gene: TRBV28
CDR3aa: CASSSTARDEKLFF
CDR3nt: TGTGCCAGCAGTTCGACAGCGAGAGATGAAAAACTGTTTTTT

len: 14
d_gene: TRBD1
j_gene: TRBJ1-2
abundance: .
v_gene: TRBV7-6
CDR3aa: CASSLKQGAGGYTF
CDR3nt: TGTGCCAGCAGCTTAAAACAGGGGGCAGGTGGCTACACCTTC

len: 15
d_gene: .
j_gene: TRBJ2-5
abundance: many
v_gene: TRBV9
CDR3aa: CASSAYAVPQETQYF
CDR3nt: TGTGCCAGCAGCGCCTACGCTGTCCCGCAAGAGACCCAGTACTTC

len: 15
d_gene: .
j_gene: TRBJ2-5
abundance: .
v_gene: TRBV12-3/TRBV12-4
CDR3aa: CASSVGGQGRETQYF
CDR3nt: TGTGCCAGCAGTGTAGGAGGGCAGGGACGCGAGACCCAGTACTTC

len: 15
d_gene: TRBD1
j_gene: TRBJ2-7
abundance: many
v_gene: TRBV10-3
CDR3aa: CAISGEQGASYEQYF
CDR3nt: TGTGCCATCAGTGGAGAACAGGGGGCCTCCTACGAGCAGTACTTC

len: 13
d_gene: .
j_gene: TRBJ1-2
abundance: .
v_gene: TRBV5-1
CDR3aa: CASSLSENYGYTF
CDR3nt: TGCGCCAGCAGCTTGTCCGAGAACTATGGCTACACCTTC

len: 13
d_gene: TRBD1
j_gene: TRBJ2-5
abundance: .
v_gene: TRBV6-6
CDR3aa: CASKGTGEETQYF
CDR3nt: TGTGCCAGCAAAGGGACAGGGGAAGAGACCCAGTACTTC

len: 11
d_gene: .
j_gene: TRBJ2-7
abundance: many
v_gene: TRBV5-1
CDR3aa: CASSGTTEQYF
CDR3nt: TGCGCCAGCAGCGGGACGACGGAGCAGTACTTC

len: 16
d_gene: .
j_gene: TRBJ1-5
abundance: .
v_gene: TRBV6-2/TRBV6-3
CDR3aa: CASSSTRGSGNQPQHF
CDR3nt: TGTGCCAGCAGTTCAACGCGGGGGTCAGGCAATCAGCCCCAGCATTTT

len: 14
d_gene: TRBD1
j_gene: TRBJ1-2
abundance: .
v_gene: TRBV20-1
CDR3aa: CSATIGTGSYGYTF
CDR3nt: TGCAGTGCCACAATCGGGACAGGTTCCTATGGCTACACCTTC

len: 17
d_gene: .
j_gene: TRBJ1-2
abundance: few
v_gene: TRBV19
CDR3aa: CASSIDPRPGHSGSYTF
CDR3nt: TGTGCCAGTAGTATAGATCCAAGACCGGGACATTCAGGGAGCTACACCTTC

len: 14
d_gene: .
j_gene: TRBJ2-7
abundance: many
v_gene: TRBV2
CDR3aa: CASSLGGYFDEQYF
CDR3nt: TGTGCCAGCAGCCTAGGAGGCTATTTCGACGAGCAGTACTTC

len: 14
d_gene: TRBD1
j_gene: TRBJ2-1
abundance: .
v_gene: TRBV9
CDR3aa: CASSGGQGYNEQFF
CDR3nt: TGTGCCAGCAGCGGCGGACAGGGATACAATGAGCAGTTCTTC

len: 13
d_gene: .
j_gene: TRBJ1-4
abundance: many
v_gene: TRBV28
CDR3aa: CASSFLGDEKLFF
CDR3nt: TGTGCCAGCAGTTTTCTGGGTGATGAAAAACTGTTTTTT

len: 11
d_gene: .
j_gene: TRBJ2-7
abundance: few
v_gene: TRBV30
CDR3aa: CAWTTSYEQYF
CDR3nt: TGTGCCTGGACGACAAGCTACGAGCAGTACTTC

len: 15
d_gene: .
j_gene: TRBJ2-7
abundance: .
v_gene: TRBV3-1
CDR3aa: CACSQADGASYEQYF
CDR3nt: TGTGCCTGCAGCCAAGCAGACGGAGCCTCCTACGAGCAGTACTTC